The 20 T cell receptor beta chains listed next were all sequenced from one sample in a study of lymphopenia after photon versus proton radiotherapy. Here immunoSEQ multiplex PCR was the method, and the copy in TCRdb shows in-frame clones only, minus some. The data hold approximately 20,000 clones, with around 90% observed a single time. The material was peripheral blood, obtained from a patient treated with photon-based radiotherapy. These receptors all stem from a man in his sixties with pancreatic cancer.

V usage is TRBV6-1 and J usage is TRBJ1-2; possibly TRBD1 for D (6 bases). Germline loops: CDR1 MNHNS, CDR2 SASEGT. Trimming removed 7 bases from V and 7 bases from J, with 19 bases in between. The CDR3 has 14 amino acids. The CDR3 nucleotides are TGTGCCAGCACCACAACCCGGGGGGCAGGTGGCTACACCTTC. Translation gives CASTTTRGAGGYTF.

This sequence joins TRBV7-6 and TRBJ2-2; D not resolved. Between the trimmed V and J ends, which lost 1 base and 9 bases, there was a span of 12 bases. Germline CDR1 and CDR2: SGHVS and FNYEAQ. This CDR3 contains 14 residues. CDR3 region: CASSLVGRERELFF. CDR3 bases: TGTGCCAGCAGCTTAGTTGGGCGAGAAAGGGAGCTGTTTTTT. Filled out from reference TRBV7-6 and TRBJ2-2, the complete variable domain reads GAGVSQSPRYKVTKRGQDVALRCDPISGHVSLYWYRQALGQGPEFLTYFNYEAQQDKSGLPNDRFSAERPEGSISTLTIQRTEQRDSAMYRCASSLVGRERELFFGEGSRLTVL.

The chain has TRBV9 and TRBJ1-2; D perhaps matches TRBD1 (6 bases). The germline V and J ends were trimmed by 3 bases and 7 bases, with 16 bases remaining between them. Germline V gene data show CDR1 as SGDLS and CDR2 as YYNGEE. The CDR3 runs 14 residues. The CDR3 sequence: CASSDSSGAGGYTF. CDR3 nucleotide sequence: TGTGCCAGCAGCGATTCTTCAGGGGCGGGTGGCTACACCTTC.

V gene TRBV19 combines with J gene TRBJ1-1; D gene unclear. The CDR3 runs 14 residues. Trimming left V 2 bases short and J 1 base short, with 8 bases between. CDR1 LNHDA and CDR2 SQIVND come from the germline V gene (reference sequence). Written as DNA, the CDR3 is TGTGCCAGTAGTATATGGGCAAGGAACACTGAAGCTTTCTTT. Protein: CASSIWARNTEAFF.

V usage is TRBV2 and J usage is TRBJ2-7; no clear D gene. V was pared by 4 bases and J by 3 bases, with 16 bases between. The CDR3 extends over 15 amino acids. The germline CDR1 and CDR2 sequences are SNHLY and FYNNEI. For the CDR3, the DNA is TGTGCCAGCAGTGCCGGTAACGGGTGGAACTACGAGCAGTACTTC. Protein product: CASSAGNGWNYEQYF.

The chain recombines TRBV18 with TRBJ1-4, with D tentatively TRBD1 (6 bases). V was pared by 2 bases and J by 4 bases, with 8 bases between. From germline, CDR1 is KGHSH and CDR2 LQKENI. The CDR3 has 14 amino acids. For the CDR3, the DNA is TGTGCCAGCTCACCAAGGACAGATAATGAAAAACTGTTTTTT. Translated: CASSPRTDNEKLFF.

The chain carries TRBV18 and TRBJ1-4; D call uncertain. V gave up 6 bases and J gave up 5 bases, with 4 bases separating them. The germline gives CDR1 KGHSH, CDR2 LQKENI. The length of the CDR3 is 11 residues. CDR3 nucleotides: TGTGCCAGCTCGCCGAATGAAAAACTGTTTTTT. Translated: CASSPNEKLFF. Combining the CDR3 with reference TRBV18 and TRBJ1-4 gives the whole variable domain NAGVMQNPRHLVRRRGQEARLRCSPMKGHSHVYWYRQLPEEGLKFMVYLQKENIIDESGMPKERFSAEFPKEGPSILRIQQVVRGDSAAYFCASSPNEKLFFGSGTQLSVL.

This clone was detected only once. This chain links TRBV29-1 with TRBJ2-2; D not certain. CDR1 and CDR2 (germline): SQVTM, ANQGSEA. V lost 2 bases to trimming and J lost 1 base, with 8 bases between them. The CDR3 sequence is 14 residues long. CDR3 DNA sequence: TGCAGCGTTGAACCGCAGCTGAACACCGGGGAGCTGTTTTTT. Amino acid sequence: CSVEPQLNTGELFF.

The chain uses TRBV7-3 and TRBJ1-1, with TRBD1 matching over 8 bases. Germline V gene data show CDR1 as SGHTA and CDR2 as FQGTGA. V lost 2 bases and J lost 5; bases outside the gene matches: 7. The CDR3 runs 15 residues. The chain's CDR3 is CASSLFQGARTEAFF. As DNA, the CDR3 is TGTGCCAGCAGCTTATTCCAGGGGGCGAGGACTGAAGCTTTCTTT. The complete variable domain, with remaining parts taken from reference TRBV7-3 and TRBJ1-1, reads GAGVSQTPSNKVTEKGKYVELRCDPISGHTALYWYRQSLGQGPEFLIYFQGTGAADDSGLPNDRFFAVRPEGSVSTLKIQRTERGDSAVYLCASSLFQGARTEAFFGQGTRLTVV.

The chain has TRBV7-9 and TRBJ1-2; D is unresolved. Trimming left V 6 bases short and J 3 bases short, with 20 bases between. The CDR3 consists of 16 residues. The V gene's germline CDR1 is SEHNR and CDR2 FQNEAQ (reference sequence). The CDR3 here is CASRPSALSPYYGYTF. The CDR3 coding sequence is TGTGCCAGCAGACCCTCCGCCTTATCTCCCTACTATGGCTACACCTTC.

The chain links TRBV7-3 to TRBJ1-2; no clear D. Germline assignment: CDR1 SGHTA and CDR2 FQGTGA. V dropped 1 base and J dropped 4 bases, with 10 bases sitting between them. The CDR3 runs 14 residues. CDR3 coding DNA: TGTGCCAGCAGCTTAAGTCCGTCCCTCTATGGCTACACCTTC. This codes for CASSLSPSLYGYTF.

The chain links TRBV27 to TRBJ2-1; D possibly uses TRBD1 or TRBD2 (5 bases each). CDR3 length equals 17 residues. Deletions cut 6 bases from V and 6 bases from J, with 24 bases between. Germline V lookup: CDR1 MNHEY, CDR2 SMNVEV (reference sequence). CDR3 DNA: TGTGCCAGCAGAGTCCGAGGGGCTTTTGATATACGCAATGAGCAGTTCTTC. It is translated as CASRVRGAFDIRNEQFF.

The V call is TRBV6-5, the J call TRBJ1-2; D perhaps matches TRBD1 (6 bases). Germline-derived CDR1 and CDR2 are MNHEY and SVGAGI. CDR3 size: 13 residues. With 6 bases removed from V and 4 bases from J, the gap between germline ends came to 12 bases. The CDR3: CASRFRGGYGYTF. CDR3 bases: TGTGCCAGCAGATTCAGGGGCGGCTATGGCTACACCTTC.

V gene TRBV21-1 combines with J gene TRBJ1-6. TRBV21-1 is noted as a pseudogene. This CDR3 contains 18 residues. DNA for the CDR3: TGTGCCAGCAGCCCCCCCCCGGGCCCAATAAATCTTAATTCACCCCTCCACTTT. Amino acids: CASSPPPGPINLNSPLHF.

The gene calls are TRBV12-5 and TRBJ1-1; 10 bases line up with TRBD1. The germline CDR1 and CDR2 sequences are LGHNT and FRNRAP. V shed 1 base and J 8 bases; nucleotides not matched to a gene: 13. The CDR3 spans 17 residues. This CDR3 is CASGLGAGTGVVLEAFF. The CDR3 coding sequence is TGTGCTAGTGGTTTGGGTGCCGGGACAGGGGTGGTATTGGAAGCTTTCTTT.

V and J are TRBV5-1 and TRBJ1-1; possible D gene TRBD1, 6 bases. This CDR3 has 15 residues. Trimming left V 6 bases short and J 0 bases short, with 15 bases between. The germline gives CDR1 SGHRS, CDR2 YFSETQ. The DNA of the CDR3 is TGCGCCAGCAATATACAACAGGGATTGAACACTGAAGCTTTCTTT. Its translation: CASNIQQGLNTEAFF.

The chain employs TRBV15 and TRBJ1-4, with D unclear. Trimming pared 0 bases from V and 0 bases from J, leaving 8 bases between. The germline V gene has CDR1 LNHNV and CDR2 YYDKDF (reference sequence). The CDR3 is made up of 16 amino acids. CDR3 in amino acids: CATSRDRAATNEKLFF. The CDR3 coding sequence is TGTGCCACCAGCAGAGATCGGGCCGCAACTAATGAAAAACTGTTTTTT.

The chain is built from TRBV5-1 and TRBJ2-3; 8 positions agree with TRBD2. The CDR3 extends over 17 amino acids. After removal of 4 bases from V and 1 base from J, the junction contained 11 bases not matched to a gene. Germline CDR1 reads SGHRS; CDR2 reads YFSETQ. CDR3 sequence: CASSKRTGTSRTDTQYF. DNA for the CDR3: TGCGCCAGCAGCAAGAGAACAGGGACTAGTCGCACAGATACGCAGTATTTT.

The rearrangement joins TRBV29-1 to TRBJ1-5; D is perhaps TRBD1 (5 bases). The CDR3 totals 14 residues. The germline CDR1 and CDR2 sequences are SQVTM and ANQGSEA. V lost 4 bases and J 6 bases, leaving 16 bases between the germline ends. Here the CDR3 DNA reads TGCAGCGTTGGAGATCCCCTCCAGGGTCAGCCCCAGCATTTT. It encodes CSVGDPLQGQPQHF.

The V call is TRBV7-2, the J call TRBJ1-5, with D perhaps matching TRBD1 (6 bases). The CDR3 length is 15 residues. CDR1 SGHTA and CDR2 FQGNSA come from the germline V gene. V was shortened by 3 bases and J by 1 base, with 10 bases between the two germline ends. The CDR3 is CASSLTGPSNQPQHF. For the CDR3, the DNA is TGTGCCAGCAGCTTGACAGGACCCAGCAATCAGCCCCAGCATTTT.